This T cell receptor (beta chain) was observed in a study of vaccination effects on CD4 cells after COVID-19. Study findings and constraints: The study found marked clonal contraction of infection- and vaccine-induced clones late after vaccination. Just 1 of 255 vaccine-induced clones in healthy recipients was cross-reactive.

Prior to sequencing, the ViraFEST assay stimulated PBMC with viral peptide pools, which expanded the antigen-specific CD4+ T cells. CD4+ T cells were isolated after about nine days of culture. Either the BNT162b2 or mRNA-1273 vaccine was given to participants in two doses. Roughly 2.1 million PBMC per well were cultured with around 10 IU/ml IL-2 and roughly 10 ug/ml peptides. Both day 3 and day 7 saw half the medium replaced with IL-2 medium. The CDR3 length is 14 residues. Germline values: CDR1 SGHAT, CDR2 FQDESV (reference sequence). V lost 4 bases and J lost 5, with 14 bases in between. The data were produced by immunoSEQ multiplex PCR, yet TCRdb's version contains in-frame clones alone and is incomplete. The sample has around 20,000 clones; around 76% are singletons. With regard to this clone: Its antigen is still unknown.

The specimen comprised CD4+ T cells from PBMCs cultured with HCoV-229E spike peptides, sampled after COVID-19 vaccination. The sequence came from a human donor who received a COVID-19 vaccine. The rearrangement uses TRBV11-1 and TRBJ1-2, with a tentative D call TRBD1 (6 bases). The CDR3 DNA follows: TGTGCCAGCAGCTCCGGGACAACCACATATGGCTACACCTTC. Residues: CASSSGTTTYGYTF.